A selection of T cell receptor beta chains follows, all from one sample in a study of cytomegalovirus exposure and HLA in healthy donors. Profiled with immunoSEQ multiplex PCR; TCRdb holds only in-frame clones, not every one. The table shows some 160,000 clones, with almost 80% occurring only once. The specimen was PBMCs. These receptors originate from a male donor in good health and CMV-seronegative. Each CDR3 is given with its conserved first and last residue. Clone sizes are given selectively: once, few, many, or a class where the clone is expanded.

CDR3aa: CASSREWGRNEQFF
v_gene: TRBV11-3
abundance: NA

CDR3aa: CASSSTGGKQPQHF
v_gene: TRBV7-2
abundance: NA

CDR3aa: CASGQGSSTDTQYF
v_gene: TRBV7-9
abundance: NA

CDR3aa: CASSLEAVKNSYEQYF
v_gene: TRBV19
abundance: NA

CDR3aa: CASSPRGAGLETQYF
v_gene: TRBV11-2
abundance: NA

CDR3aa: CAWGGDRENSPLHF
v_gene: TRBV30
abundance: NA

CDR3aa: CASTKSESYGYTF
v_gene: TRBV19
abundance: NA

CDR3aa: CASSRDRATNEKLFF
v_gene: TRBV2
abundance: NA

CDR3aa: CASSYRGTDEQYF
v_gene: TRBV6-6
abundance: NA

CDR3aa: CASSFTSGDSLF
v_gene: TRBV7-9
abundance: NA

CDR3aa: CASSDTYYGYTF
v_gene: TRBV5-4
abundance: NA

CDR3aa: CASSLRDSGWWGTEAFF
v_gene: TRBV11-2
abundance: NA

CDR3aa: CSAILQETQYF
v_gene: TRBV20-1
abundance: once

CDR3aa: CASSKTGAGTDTQYF
v_gene: TRBV27
abundance: NA

CDR3aa: CASLGTSENTEAFF
v_gene: TRBV19
abundance: NA

CDR3aa: CASSLSDRADTEAFF
v_gene: TRBV27
abundance: few

CDR3aa: CASSLAAGGTKTQYF
v_gene: TRBV5-6
abundance: NA

CDR3aa: CASSESPGTGGYEQYF
v_gene: TRBV25-1
abundance: NA

CDR3aa: CASSQDLPGAHTEAFF
v_gene: TRBV14
abundance: NA

CDR3aa: CASRQGGGYTF
v_gene: TRBV6-5
abundance: NA

CDR3aa: CASSPQFSGRYNEQFF
v_gene: TRBV7-3
abundance: once

CDR3aa: CASRREGSDTQYF
v_gene: TRBV9
abundance: NA

CDR3aa: CASSYLGVGYGYTF
v_gene: TRBV6-5
abundance: NA

CDR3aa: CAISEAGRGLDVEQYF
v_gene: TRBV10-3
abundance: NA

CDR3aa: CASRGLAGQETQYF
v_gene: TRBV2
abundance: NA

CDR3aa: CASSPRDFTDTQYF
v_gene: TRBV7-2
abundance: NA

CDR3aa: CASSEPDRDEKLFF
v_gene: TRBV25-1
abundance: NA

CDR3aa: CAWSGVSSYNSPLHF
v_gene: TRBV30
abundance: NA

CDR3aa: CASSLPLSGTEAFF
v_gene: TRBV7-9
abundance: NA

CDR3aa: CAWGDQPQHF
v_gene: TRBV30
abundance: once

CDR3aa: CASSGTTETQYF
v_gene: TRBV2
abundance: NA

CDR3aa: CATLGQGLQPQHF
v_gene: TRBV28
abundance: NA

CDR3aa: CASASQGWTDTQYF
v_gene: TRBV2
abundance: few

CDR3aa: CASSFGSSVRADTQYF
v_gene: TRBV7-2
abundance: NA

CDR3aa: CASSQDGTGETYGYTF
v_gene: TRBV4-2
abundance: NA

CDR3aa: CASSYGQAISNTEAFF
v_gene: TRBV6-6
abundance: NA

CDR3aa: CASSRTSVVDTQYF
v_gene: TRBV9
abundance: NA

CDR3aa: CSVSGTDQTYEQYF
v_gene: TRBV29-1
abundance: NA

CDR3aa: CASSDRTYGYTF
v_gene: TRBV5-4
abundance: NA

CDR3aa: CASSLGGVRDGYTF
v_gene: TRBV5-1
abundance: few

CDR3aa: CASSLPAGTNEKLFF
v_gene: TRBV5-1
abundance: few

CDR3aa: CASSRRGSDEKLFF
v_gene: TRBV6-6
abundance: NA

CDR3aa: CASSLVGGQYYGYTF
v_gene: TRBV5-1
abundance: NA

CDR3aa: CASSPVHYTGELFF
v_gene: TRBV28
abundance: once

CDR3aa: CATSGGGLAREQYF
v_gene: TRBV15
abundance: NA

CDR3aa: CASSPGTPNQPQHF
v_gene: TRBV5-1
abundance: NA

CDR3aa: CASQSEGANIQYF
v_gene: TRBV18
abundance: NA

CDR3aa: CASSFRGVEKLFF
v_gene: TRBV28
abundance: NA

CDR3aa: CASSSGQGYTYEQYF
v_gene: TRBV5-1
abundance: once

CDR3aa: CASKRADRALFF
v_gene: TRBV5-6
abundance: few

CDR3aa: CASSVGAGGVGEAFF
v_gene: TRBV9
abundance: NA